A single sample gave rise to the 6 T cell receptor beta chains below, sequenced in a study of T cells in Graves' hyperthyroidism and ophthalmopathy. The CDR3 regions of TCR beta were amplified from RNA transcripts. When the TCR CDR3 underwent first-round RT-PCR, the HTBI primer set was used. MiXCR, applied by TCRdb to the multiplex PCR reads, yields one record per CDR3 protein. This table has 250,000 or so distinct CDR3 sequences, roughly 15% appearing once. The sample was blood. These receptors came from a woman aged 45-60 years with Graves' hyperthyroidism that later progressed to Graves' ophthalmopathy.

Notes on this clonotype: This could be a read error, since a much larger clone is one nucleotide away. CDR3 in DNA: TGCGCCAGCATCATCCCCAGCGGGAGCTCCTACAATGAGCAGTTCTTC. This encodes CASIIPSGSSYNEQFF. The chain couples TRBV5-1 to TRBJ2-1; 8 bases agree with TRBD2. Trimming removed 6 bases from V and 0 bases from J; junction bases left unmatched: 8. Germline V gives CDR1 SGHRS, CDR2 YFSETQ. This CDR3 is built from 16 residues.

This clonotype occurred many times. The V call is TRBV7-8, the J call TRBJ2-7; perhaps TRBD2 as D (5 bases). The V end was cut by 5 bases, the J end by 6 bases, with 23 bases between. Germline V gene lookup returns CDR1 SGHVS and CDR2 FQNEAQ. The CDR3 consists of 16 residues. Here the CDR3 reads CASSPSPSGRSLEQYF. DNA for the CDR3: TGTGCCAGCAGCCCTTCACCGAGCGGCCGATCCCTCGAGCAGTACTTC.

This clonotype turned up a few times. V is TRBV5-1 and J is TRBJ2-5; TRBD2 matches 9 bases. Germline CDR1 SGHRS, CDR2 YFSETQ. V shed 2 bases, J shed 3 bases, and the junction held 8 bases outside the gene matches. The CDR3 totals 16 residues. CDR3 amino acids: CASSFDLAGRKETQYF. The CDR3 coding sequence is TGCGCCAGCAGCTTTGACCTAGCGGGACGGAAAGAGACCCAGTACTTC.

The chain combines TRBV20-1 with TRBJ2-7; the match to TRBD2 covers 10 bases. CDR1 DFQATT and CDR2 SNEGSKA come from the germline V gene (reference sequence). Trimming at V came to 4 bases and at J to 3 bases, leaving 15 bases not matched to a gene. The CDR3 runs to 17 residues. CDR3 amino acids: CSAIAPPASGSGYEQYF. CDR3 DNA sequence: TGCAGTGCTATAGCCCCCCCCGCTAGCGGGAGTGGCTACGAGCAGTACTTC.

CDR3 loop: CASSSWPESNTQYF. CDR3 DNA sequence: TGTGCCAGCAGTTCATGGCCAGAATCTAATACGCAGTATTTT. V gene TRBV28 combines with J gene TRBJ2-3, with D unresolved. CDR3 length equals 14 residues. In germline, CDR1 is MDHEN, CDR2 SYDVKM. V dropped 4 bases and J dropped 7 bases, with 15 bases sitting between them.

This clonotype was recorded at least ten times. The chain employs TRBV19 and TRBJ1-5; possible D gene TRBD1, 5 bases. V lost 5 bases to trimming and J lost 6 bases, with 11 bases between them. There are 13 residues in the CDR3. The germline V gene has CDR1 LNHDA and CDR2 SQIVND (reference sequence). CDR3 in amino acids: CASSFQGSQPQHF. Here the CDR3 DNA reads TGTGCCAGTAGTTTCCAGGGTAGTCAGCCCCAGCATTTT. Filled out from reference TRBV19 and TRBJ1-5, the complete variable domain reads DGGITQSPKYLFRKEGQNVTLSCEQNLNHDAMYWYRQDPGQGLRLIYYSQIVNDFQKGDIAEGYSVSREKKESFPLTVTSAQKNPTAFYLCASSFQGSQPQHFGDGTRLSIL.